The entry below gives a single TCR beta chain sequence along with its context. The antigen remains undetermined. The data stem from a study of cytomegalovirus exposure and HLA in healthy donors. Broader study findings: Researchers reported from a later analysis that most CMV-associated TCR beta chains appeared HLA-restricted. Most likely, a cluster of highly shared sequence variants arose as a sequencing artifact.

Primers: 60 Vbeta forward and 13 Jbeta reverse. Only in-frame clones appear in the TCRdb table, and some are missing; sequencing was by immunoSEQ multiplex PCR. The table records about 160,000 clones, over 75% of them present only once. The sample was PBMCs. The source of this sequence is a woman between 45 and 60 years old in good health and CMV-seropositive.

CDR3 amino acids: CASSDSYTEAFF. Here the CDR3 DNA reads TGTGCCAGCAGTGATAGTTACACTGAAGCTTTCTTT. The chain carries TRBV2 and TRBJ1-1; the D is unclear. There are 12 residues in the CDR3. V lost 3 bases and J 3 bases, leaving 5 bases between the germline ends. Germline loops: CDR1 SNHLY, CDR2 FYNNEI.